This T cell receptor beta chain was identified during a study of Tregs in tolerant kidney transplant recipients. Losses at the gene ends were 0 bases for V and 5 bases for J; bases not matched to a gene: 8. This CDR3 comprises 17 residues. Per germline, CDR1 SGHVS and CDR2 FNYEAQ. Measured with immunoSEQ multiplex PCR; TCRdb has only the in-frame clones, and not every one. The data contain approximately 98,000 clones, 90% of them seen just once; the ten biggest clones take up approximately 0.34%. The material was CD4+ T cells from blood, obtained before the transplant. This TCR was sampled from a human donor who received a combined kidney and bone marrow transplant. J is TRBJ2-3 and V is TRBV7-6, with 10 bases aligning to TRBD2. The CDR3 DNA sequence: TGTGCCAGCAGCTTAGCGTACAGCGGGGGGGGGTTAGATACGCAGTATTTT. The encoded protein is CASSLAYSGGGLDTQYF.